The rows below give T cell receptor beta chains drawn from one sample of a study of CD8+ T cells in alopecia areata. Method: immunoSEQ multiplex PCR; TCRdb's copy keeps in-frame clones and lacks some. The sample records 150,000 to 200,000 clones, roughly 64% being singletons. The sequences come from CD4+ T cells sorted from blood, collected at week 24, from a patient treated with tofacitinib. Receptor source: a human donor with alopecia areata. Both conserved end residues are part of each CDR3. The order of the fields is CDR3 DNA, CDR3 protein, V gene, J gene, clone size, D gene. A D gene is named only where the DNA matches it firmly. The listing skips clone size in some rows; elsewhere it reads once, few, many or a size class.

CDR3nt: TGTGCCAGCAGCTTCTCCCAGGGGTTGGCTGAAGCTTTCTTT
CDR3aa: CASSFSQGLAEAFF
v_gene: TRBV7-2
j_gene: TRBJ1-1
abundance: -
d_gene: -

CDR3nt: TGCGCCAGCAATGACCGGGACAGGGGATCATACGAGCAGTACTTC
CDR3aa: CASNDRDRGSYEQYF
v_gene: TRBV10-2
j_gene: TRBJ2-7
abundance: -
d_gene: TRBD1

CDR3nt: TGCGCCAGCAGCTTGGTGGACAGGGACGACGAGCAGTACTTC
CDR3aa: CASSLVDRDDEQYF
v_gene: TRBV5-1
j_gene: TRBJ2-7
abundance: few
d_gene: TRBD1

CDR3nt: TGTGCCAGCAGCTCGGACTGGGACCAAGAGACCCAGTACTTC
CDR3aa: CASSSDWDQETQYF
v_gene: TRBV7-9
j_gene: TRBJ2-5
abundance: -
d_gene: -

CDR3nt: TGTGCCAGCAGAACGGGACAGCACGACAATGAGCAGTTCTTC
CDR3aa: CASRTGQHDNEQFF
v_gene: TRBV7-2
j_gene: TRBJ2-1
abundance: -
d_gene: TRBD1

CDR3nt: TGTGCCAGCAGCCAAGATGAGGGTTACGGGGATGGCTACACCTTC
CDR3aa: CASSQDEGYGDGYTF
v_gene: TRBV4-2
j_gene: TRBJ1-2
abundance: -
d_gene: -

CDR3nt: TGTGCCAGCAGTTTCAGCTACACCGGGGAGCTGTTTTTT
CDR3aa: CASSFSYTGELFF
v_gene: TRBV2
j_gene: TRBJ2-2
abundance: -
d_gene: -

CDR3nt: TGCGCCAGCCAACTGGGACAAGGGTACAATGAGCAGTTCTTC
CDR3aa: CASQLGQGYNEQFF
v_gene: TRBV5-1
j_gene: TRBJ2-1
abundance: -
d_gene: -

CDR3nt: TGTGCCAGTCACAGGGGACGCCAAGAGACCCAGTACTTC
CDR3aa: CASHRGRQETQYF
v_gene: TRBV2
j_gene: TRBJ2-5
abundance: -
d_gene: TRBD1

CDR3nt: TGCGCCAGCAGCCAAAGCTCTGGGCTTAGTCAGCCCCAGCATTTT
CDR3aa: CASSQSSGLSQPQHF
v_gene: TRBV4-3
j_gene: TRBJ1-5
abundance: -
d_gene: -

CDR3nt: TGCAGCGTCTCCGACAGGGGGCAAAGAGATACGCAGTATTTT
CDR3aa: CSVSDRGQRDTQYF
v_gene: TRBV29-1
j_gene: TRBJ2-3
abundance: -
d_gene: TRBD1

CDR3nt: TGCAGCGTTGAAGTGGGGCAGGGGACTGAAAAACTGTTTTTT
CDR3aa: CSVEVGQGTEKLFF
v_gene: TRBV29-1
j_gene: TRBJ1-4
abundance: -
d_gene: -

CDR3nt: TGTGCCAGCAGCTCCTGGACTAGCGGGAGAAAGTATGATACGCAGTATTTT
CDR3aa: CASSSWTSGRKYDTQYF
v_gene: TRBV11-2
j_gene: TRBJ2-3
abundance: few
d_gene: TRBD2

CDR3nt: TGTGCCAGCAGCTTAGGGGGTGGGGGCACAATGAACGAGCAGTACTTC
CDR3aa: CASSLGGGGTMNEQYF
v_gene: TRBV7-2
j_gene: TRBJ2-7
abundance: -
d_gene: -

CDR3nt: TGTGCCAGTAGTGGGACTAGCGGGGATGAGCAGTTCTTC
CDR3aa: CASSGTSGDEQFF
v_gene: TRBV19
j_gene: TRBJ2-1
abundance: -
d_gene: TRBD2

CDR3nt: TGTGCCAGCAGCTTAGTCCCGGCCGGAACCACAGATACGCAGTATTTT
CDR3aa: CASSLVPAGTTDTQYF
v_gene: TRBV7-2
j_gene: TRBJ2-3
abundance: -
d_gene: -

CDR3nt: TGTGCCAGCAGCCCTTCCGCAGGGGGCGGAGGGGAAAAACTGTTTTTT
CDR3aa: CASSPSAGGGGEKLFF
v_gene: TRBV9
j_gene: TRBJ1-4
abundance: once
d_gene: TRBD1

CDR3nt: TGCGCCAGCAGCCCTGGCGGAGGGATTAGCACAGATACGCAGTATTTT
CDR3aa: CASSPGGGISTDTQYF
v_gene: TRBV5-1
j_gene: TRBJ2-3
abundance: -
d_gene: -

CDR3nt: TGCGCCAGCAGCCAAGGGATTCAAGGGGCGCGGGAGACCCAGTACTTC
CDR3aa: CASSQGIQGARETQYF
v_gene: TRBV4-3
j_gene: TRBJ2-5
abundance: -
d_gene: -

CDR3nt: TGCAGCGTTGCCCCGGTACAGGGGCGCGGGGCCAAAAACATTCAGTACTTC
CDR3aa: CSVAPVQGRGAKNIQYF
v_gene: TRBV29-1
j_gene: TRBJ2-4
abundance: -
d_gene: TRBD1

CDR3nt: TGCAGCGTTGGAGCTTCAGGAGCAGATACGCAGTATTTT
CDR3aa: CSVGASGADTQYF
v_gene: TRBV29-1
j_gene: TRBJ2-3
abundance: -
d_gene: -

CDR3nt: TGTGCCAGCAGCGTGTTAGGTCAGACCCAGTACTTC
CDR3aa: CASSVLGQTQYF
v_gene: TRBV7-2
j_gene: TRBJ2-5
abundance: once
d_gene: -